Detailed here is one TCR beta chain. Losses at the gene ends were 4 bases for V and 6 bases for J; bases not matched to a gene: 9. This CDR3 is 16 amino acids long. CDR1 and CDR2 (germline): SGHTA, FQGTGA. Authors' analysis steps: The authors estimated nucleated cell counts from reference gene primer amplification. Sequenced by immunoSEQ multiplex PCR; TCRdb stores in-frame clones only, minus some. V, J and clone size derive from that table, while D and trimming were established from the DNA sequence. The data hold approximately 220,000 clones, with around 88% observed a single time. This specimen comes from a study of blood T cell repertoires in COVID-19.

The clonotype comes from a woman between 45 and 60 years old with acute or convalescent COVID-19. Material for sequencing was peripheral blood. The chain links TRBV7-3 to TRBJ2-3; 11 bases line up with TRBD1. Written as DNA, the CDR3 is TGTGCCAGCAGCTCGTCCGGGACAGGGGGATGGGATACGCAGTATTTT. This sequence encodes CASSSSGTGGWDTQYF.